This T cell receptor beta chain derives from a study of blood T cell repertoires in COVID-19. Study-level information: The origin of the acute and convalescent COVID-19 samples was the United States, Italy and Spain.

In the source study's methods: Scientists estimated how many nucleated cells there were by amplifying reference gene primers. The protocol was immunoSEQ multiplex PCR, while the TCRdb copy is restricted to in-frame clones and leaves out a portion. V and J calls and clone size are those listed in that table; D and trimming were worked out from the DNA. The sample has under 150,000 clones, 60% to 80% seen once. Material: peripheral blood. The clonotype originates from a man in his forties or fifties with active or convalescent COVID-19.

CDR3 in amino acids: CATSGDRTWETQYF. For the CDR3, the DNA is TGTGCCACCAGCGGAGATCGGACTTGGGAGACCCAGTACTTC. The chain is built from TRBV24-1 and TRBJ2-5, with a weak D call TRBD2 (5 bases). The CDR3 covers 14 residues. Germline loops: CDR1 KGHDR, CDR2 SFDVKD. V lost 7 bases to trimming and J lost 5 bases, with 16 bases between them.